These 2 T cell receptor beta chains were sequenced from one sample in a study of T cells in Graves' hyperthyroidism and ophthalmopathy. TCR beta CDR3 regions were amplified from RNA transcripts. A set of HTBI primers served as the primers for a first-round RT-PCR of the TCR CDR3. TCRdb used MiXCR to reprocess the multiplex PCR reads, holding one entry per CDR3 protein. This table holds 500,000 to 750,000 distinct CDR3 sequences, approximately 15% found once. The specimen sequenced was blood. Receptor source: a woman in her late teens or twenties with Graves' ophthalmopathy.

This clonotype was counted only a few times. V and J are TRBV10-3 and TRBJ2-1, with D possibly matching TRBD2 (5 bases). Per germline, CDR1 ENHRY and CDR2 SYGVKD. The length of the CDR3 is 13 residues. Trimming removed 5 bases from V and 7 bases from J, with 12 bases in between. CDR3 in amino acids: CAISLLGGNEQFF. CDR3 DNA sequence: TGTGCCATCAGTCTACTAGGAGGAAATGAGCAGTTCTTC.

Remarks on this clonotype: Possible read error: a much larger clone is one base away. The chain recombines TRBV29-1 with TRBJ2-1; D might be TRBD2 (6 bases). The J call is uncertain, as TRBJ2-7 better fits the DNA end. The CDR3 is 15 residues long. In germline, CDR1 is SQVTM, CDR2 ANQGSEA. CDR3 in DNA: TGCAGCGTTTCCAATGGGGGTCAGGACTACAATGAGCAGTACTTC. Its translation: CSVSNGGQDYNEQYF.